The rows below give T cell receptor beta chains drawn from one sample of a study of regulatory T cells in long-lasting Graves disease. TCRdb passed the multiplex PCR reads through MiXCR, listing each CDR3 protein once. Here the sample spans 400,000 to 500,000 distinct CDR3 sequences, about 15% being singletons. This sample also belongs to another study, concerning T cells in Graves' hyperthyroidism and ophthalmopathy.

The starting material was peripheral blood mononuclear cells (PBMCs), obtained at new diagnosis, from a patient treated with antithyroid drugs. Receptors originate from a woman aged 50 to 65 with Graves disease. Both conserved end residues are part of each CDR3. A D gene is named only where the DNA matches it firmly.

CDR3	D	V	J
CASSPTPGLAGPGELFF	TRBD2	TRBV9	TRBJ2-2
CATSDLGQGADTQYF	TRBD1	TRBV24-1	TRBJ2-3
CASSLDLNYGYTF	-	TRBV7-9	TRBJ1-2
CSVARTAYTEAFF	-	TRBV29-1	TRBJ1-1
CASSKVTGNYGYTF	-	TRBV6-1	TRBJ1-2
CSVEGPSGTYEQYF	TRBD2	TRBV29-1	TRBJ2-7
CASSSGALNYEQYF	-	TRBV12-3/TRBV12-4	TRBJ2-7
CASSFLFWGDRSPLHF	-	TRBV7-2	TRBJ1-6
CASSETLLAGEEQFF	TRBD2	TRBV10-1	TRBJ2-1
CSVEDLGDRGYNEQFF	TRBD1	TRBV29-1	TRBJ2-1
CASSVGGGTSDGGDTQYF	TRBD2	TRBV9	TRBJ2-3
CASSPAVRSLISYEQYF	-	TRBV4-1	TRBJ2-7
CASSSVLAGLEETQYF	TRBD2	TRBV3-1	TRBJ2-5
CASSFPGTIQYF	-	TRBV7-2	TRBJ2-4
CAWTRRTGREDNEQFF	-	TRBV30	TRBJ2-1
CASSTEYRDGNQPQHF	-	TRBV19	TRBJ1-5
CASSSVGAETQYF	-	TRBV11-2	TRBJ2-5
CSARPLPRRGRGTDTQYF	-	TRBV20-1	TRBJ2-3
CASRRRGSGETQYF	-	TRBV5-5	TRBJ2-5
CASSQGPQWRSEKLFF	-	TRBV4-1	TRBJ1-4
CASSRDISSYEQYF	-	TRBV6-1	TRBJ2-7
CASSPLGREDEKLFF	-	TRBV18	TRBJ1-4
CAWSTQPGGPSNEQFF	TRBD2	TRBV30	TRBJ2-1
CSVQRTSGVNEQFF	TRBD2	TRBV29-1	TRBJ2-1
CASSSHRDRPTSPQYF	TRBD1	TRBV7-8	TRBJ2-5
CASSLALTANTEAFF	-	TRBV5-1	TRBJ1-1
CASSGGGARSPLHF	-	TRBV2	TRBJ1-6
CASNEPYRGTGELFF	TRBD1	TRBV10-2	TRBJ2-2
CASSLITDTQYF	-	TRBV12-3/TRBV12-4	TRBJ2-3
CASSGREGVRDTQYF	-	TRBV28	TRBJ2-3
CASSLGVVEQYF	-	TRBV13	TRBJ2-7
CASSVATGTVAANEQFF	-	TRBV9	TRBJ2-1
CASSYSGTSRGEQFF	TRBD2	TRBV6-5	TRBJ2-1
CASSTSRDFTDTQYF	-	TRBV27	TRBJ2-3
CASSLSVDRLGASNQPQHF	-	TRBV27	TRBJ1-5
CASSMARSRNEQFF	-	TRBV13	TRBJ2-1